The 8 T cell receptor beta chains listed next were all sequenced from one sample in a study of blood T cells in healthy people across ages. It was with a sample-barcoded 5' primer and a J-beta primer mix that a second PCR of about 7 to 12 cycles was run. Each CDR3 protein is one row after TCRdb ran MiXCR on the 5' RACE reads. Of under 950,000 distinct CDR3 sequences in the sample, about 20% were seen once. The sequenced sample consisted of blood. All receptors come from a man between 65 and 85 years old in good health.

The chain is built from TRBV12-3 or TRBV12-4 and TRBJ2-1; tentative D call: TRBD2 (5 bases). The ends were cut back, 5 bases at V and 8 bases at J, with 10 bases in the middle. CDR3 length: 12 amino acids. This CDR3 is CASSPLRDEQFF. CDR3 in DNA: TGTGCCAGCAGTCCCCTGAGGGATGAGCAGTTCTTC.

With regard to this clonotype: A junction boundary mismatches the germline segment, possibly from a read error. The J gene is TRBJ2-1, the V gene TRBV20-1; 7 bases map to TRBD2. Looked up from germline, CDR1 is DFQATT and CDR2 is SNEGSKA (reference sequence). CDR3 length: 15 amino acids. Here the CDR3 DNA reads TGCAGTGCTGGAGATCCTAGCGGTGGCTACAATGAGCAGTTCTTC. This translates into CSAGDPSGGYNEQFF.

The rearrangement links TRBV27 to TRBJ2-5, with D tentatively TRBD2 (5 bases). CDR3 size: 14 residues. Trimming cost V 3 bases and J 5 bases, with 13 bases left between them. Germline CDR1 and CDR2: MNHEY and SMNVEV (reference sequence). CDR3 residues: CASSFSTTGETQYF. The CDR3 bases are TGTGCCAGCAGTTTTTCTACTACGGGGGAGACCCAGTACTTC.

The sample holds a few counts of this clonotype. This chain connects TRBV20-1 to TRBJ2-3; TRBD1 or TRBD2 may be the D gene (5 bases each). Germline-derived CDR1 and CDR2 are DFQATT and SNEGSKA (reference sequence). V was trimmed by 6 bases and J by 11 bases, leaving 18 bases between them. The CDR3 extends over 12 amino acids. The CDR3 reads CSAPPVDGGQYF. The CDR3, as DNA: TGCAGTGCCCCCCCGGTGGATGGGGGGCAGTATTTT.

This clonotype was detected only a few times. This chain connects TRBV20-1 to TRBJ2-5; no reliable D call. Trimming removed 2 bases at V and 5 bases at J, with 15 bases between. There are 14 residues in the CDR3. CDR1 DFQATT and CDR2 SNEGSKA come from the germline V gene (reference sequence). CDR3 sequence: CSARIPGLRETQYF. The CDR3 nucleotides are TGCAGTGCTAGAATTCCAGGCCTCCGGGAGACCCAGTACTTC.

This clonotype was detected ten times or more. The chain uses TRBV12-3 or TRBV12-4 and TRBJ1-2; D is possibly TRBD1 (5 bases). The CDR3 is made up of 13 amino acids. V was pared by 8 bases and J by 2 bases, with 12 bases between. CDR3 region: CASGRGSNYGYTF. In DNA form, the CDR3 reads TGTGCCAGCGGTCGGGGCAGCAACTATGGCTACACCTTC.

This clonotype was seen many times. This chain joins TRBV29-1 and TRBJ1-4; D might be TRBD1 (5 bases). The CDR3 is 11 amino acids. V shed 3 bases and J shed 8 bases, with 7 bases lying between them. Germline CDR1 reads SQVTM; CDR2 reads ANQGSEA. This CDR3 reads CSVEGREKLFF. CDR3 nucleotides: TGCAGCGTTGAGGGGCGGGAAAAACTGTTTTTT.

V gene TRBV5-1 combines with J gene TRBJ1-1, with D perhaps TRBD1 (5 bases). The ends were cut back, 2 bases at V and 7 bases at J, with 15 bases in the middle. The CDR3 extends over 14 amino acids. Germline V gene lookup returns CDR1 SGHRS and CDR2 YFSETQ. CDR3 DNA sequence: TGCGCCAGCAGCTTTACCCCTCGGGACGTTGAAGCTTTCTTT. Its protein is CASSFTPRDVEAFF.